This T cell receptor beta chain was sequenced during a study of response to subunit inactivated influenza vaccine. CDR3 length: 18 residues. Trimming removed 0 bases from V and 2 bases from J; junction bases left unmatched: 9. The V gene's germline CDR1 is SGHDN and CDR2 FVKESK. Comments on this clonotype: Its cognate antigen is unknown.

Overall study findings and caveats: It was the authors' suggestion that each seasonal influenza vaccination recruits few new T cells.

TCRdb used MiXCR to reprocess the RT-PCR reads, holding one entry per CDR3 protein. The sample contains a few hundred thousand distinct CDR3 sequences, 14% of which appear only once. The chain carries TRBV14 and TRBJ2-5; 10 nucleotides align to TRBD2. The sample in question was PBMCs from blood, obtained 12 days after vaccination. This receptor was taken from a man in his fifties who received an inactivated influenza vaccine. In DNA, the CDR3 is TGTGCCAGCAGCCAAGATTTAACTAGCGGGGTTAAGCAAGAGACCCAGTACTTC. Amino acids: CASSQDLTSGVKQETQYF. The variable domain in full, with the rest retrieved from reference TRBV14 and TRBJ2-5, is EAGVTQFPSHSVIEKGQTVTLRCDPISGHDNLYWYRRVMGKEIKFLLHFVKESKQDESGMPNNRFLAERTGGTYSTLKVQPAELEDSGVYFCASSQDLTSGVKQETQYFGPGTRLLVL.